The next 5 T cell receptor beta chains were all read from a single sample in a study of blood T cell repertoires in COVID-19. This table comes from immunoSEQ multiplex PCR, and its TCRdb copy is limited to in-frame clones, with some not included. The sample holds fewer than 350,000 clones, approximately 85% seen once. Sequences were obtained from peripheral blood. These receptor sequences come from a human donor in a cohort sampled during active COVID-19.

The chain has TRBV30 and TRBJ2-7; perhaps TRBD2 as D (5 bases). CDR1 GTSNPN and CDR2 SVGIG come from the germline V gene (reference sequence). Trimming pared 0 bases from V and 4 bases from J, leaving 16 bases between. This CDR3 has 15 amino acids. The CDR3 sequence: CAWSVHRTGAYEQYF. As DNA, the CDR3 is TGTGCCTGGAGTGTACATAGGACTGGAGCGTACGAGCAGTACTTC.

The chain is built from TRBV9 and TRBJ1-1; D call uncertain. CDR1 and CDR2 from the germline V gene are SGDLS and YYNGEE. The V end lost 1 base, the J end lost 5 bases, and 15 bases lay between the germline ends. CDR3 size: 15 residues. DNA for the CDR3: TGTGCCAGCAGCGTATTCGGAGGGAGACGAACTGAAGCTTTCTTT. It specifies CASSVFGGRRTEAFF.

This chain joins TRBV25-1 and TRBJ1-1; perhaps TRBD1 as D (6 bases). Trimming shortened V by 6 bases and J by 8 bases, and 16 bases separated the two germline ends. This CDR3 spans 13 amino acids. Germline lookup yields CDR1 MGHDK and CDR2 SYGVNS. The CDR3 region is CASSPDGGPEAFF. The CDR3 DNA reads TGTGCCAGCAGCCCTGATGGGGGCCCCGAAGCTTTCTTT. Full variable domain (outside the CDR3, taken from reference TRBV25-1 and TRBJ1-1): EADIYQTPRYLVIGTGKKITLECSQTMGHDKMYWYQQDPGMELHLIHYSYGVNSTEKGDLSSESTVSRIRTEHFPLTLESARPSHTSQYLCASSPDGGPEAFFGQGTRLTVV.

The rearrangement uses TRBV27 and TRBJ2-1; a weak D match, TRBD1 (6 bases). This CDR3 contains 12 residues. Germline loops: CDR1 MNHEY, CDR2 SMNVEV (reference sequence). V was cut by 8 bases and J by 5 bases, with 10 bases left in between. For the CDR3, the DNA is TGTGCCAGCGGACAGCTCAACAATGAGCAGTTCTTC. It specifies CASGQLNNEQFF.

V gene TRBV19 combines with J gene TRBJ2-5, with TRBD2 identical over 8 bases. V lost 3 bases and J lost 5; bases outside the gene matches: 11. CDR3 length equals 16 residues. Per the germline V gene, CDR1 is LNHDA and CDR2 is SQIVND (reference sequence). The CDR3 is CASSISAPGGRETQYF. For the CDR3, the DNA is TGTGCCAGTAGTATTTCCGCTCCGGGGGGGAGGGAGACCCAGTACTTC.